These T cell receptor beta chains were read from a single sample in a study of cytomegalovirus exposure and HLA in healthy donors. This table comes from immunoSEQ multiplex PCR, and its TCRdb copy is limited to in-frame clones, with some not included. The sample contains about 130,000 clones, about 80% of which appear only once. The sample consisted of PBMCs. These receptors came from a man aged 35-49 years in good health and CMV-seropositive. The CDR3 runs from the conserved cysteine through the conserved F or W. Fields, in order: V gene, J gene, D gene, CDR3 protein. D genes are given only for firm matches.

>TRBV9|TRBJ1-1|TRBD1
CASSDWGQGGTEAFF
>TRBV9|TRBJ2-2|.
CASSVDAVHTGELFF
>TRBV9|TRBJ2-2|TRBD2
CASSDPTSGLNTGELFF
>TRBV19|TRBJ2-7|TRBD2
CASSDSGRLPYEQYF
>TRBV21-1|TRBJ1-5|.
CASSLQTGLSNQPQHF
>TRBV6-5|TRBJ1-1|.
CASSYSRGSGEAFF
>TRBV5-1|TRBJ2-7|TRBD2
CASSLVTSGAAYEQYF
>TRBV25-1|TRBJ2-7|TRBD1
CASSELRDRGGEQYF
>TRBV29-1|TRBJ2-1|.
CSVVFPLSSAYNEQFF
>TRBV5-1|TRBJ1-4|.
CASSVREANEKLFF
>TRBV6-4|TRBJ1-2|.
CATGDGYTF
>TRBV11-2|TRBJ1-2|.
CASSLDAGGVGGYGYTF
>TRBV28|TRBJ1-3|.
CASTRVSGNTIYF
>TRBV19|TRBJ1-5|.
CASIPGQKERQPQHF
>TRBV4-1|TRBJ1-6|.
CASSYQGSPLHF
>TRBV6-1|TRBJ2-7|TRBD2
CASRAVLAGGLTGF
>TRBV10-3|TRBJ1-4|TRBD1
CAISERDRGLNEKLFF
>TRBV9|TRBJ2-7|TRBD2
CASSAGRRGSGEQYF
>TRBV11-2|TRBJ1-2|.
CASSFRVAGYTF
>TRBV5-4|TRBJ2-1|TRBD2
CASSLGLAGGNEQFF
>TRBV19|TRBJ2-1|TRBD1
CASSRQGWNEQFF
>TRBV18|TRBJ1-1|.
CASSPGSTEAFF
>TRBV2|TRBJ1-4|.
CASTFTNEKLFF
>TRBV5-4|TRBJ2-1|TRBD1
CASSQDRGNYNEQFF
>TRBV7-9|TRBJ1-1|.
CASRPGQRPNTEAFF
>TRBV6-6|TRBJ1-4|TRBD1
CASSAGTVAEKLFF
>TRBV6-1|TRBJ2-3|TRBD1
CASSLRDRDTQYF
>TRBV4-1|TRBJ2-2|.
CASSPRVTGELFF
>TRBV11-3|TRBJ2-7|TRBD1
CASSTDRGYEQYF
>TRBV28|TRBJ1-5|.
CASSSSGGYSNQPQHF
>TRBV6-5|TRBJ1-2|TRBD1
CASSRLTGDGYTF
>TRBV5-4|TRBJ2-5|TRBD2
CASSPGTSEETQYF
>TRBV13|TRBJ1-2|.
CASSSSGGTGSHGYTF
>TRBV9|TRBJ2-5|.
CASSHAGDFGETQYF
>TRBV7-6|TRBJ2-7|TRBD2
CASSPRTSGGEQYF
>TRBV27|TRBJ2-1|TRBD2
CASSLTRPSGTYNEQFF
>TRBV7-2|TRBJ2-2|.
CASSLGRPGELFF
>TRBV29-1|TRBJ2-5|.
CSGQPGVGETQYF
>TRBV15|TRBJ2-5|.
CATSRDKGVETQYF
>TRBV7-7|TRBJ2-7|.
CASSGRPGGEQYF
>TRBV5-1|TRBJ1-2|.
CASSAGGYTF
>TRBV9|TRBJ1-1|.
CASSAGQNTEAFF
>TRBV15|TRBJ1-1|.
CATSRTTGNTEAFF
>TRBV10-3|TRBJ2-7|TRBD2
CAISESDSGSASSYEQYF
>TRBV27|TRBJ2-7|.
CASGLSKGRYEQYF
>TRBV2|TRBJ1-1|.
CASSPIQSMNTEAFF
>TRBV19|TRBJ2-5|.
CASSDPPEETQYF
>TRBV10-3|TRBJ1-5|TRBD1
CAISTGTGTDQPQHF
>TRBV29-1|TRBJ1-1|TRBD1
CSYNGRTGGNTEAFF
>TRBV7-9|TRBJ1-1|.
CASIPRDSDLTAFF
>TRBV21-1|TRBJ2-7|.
CASSPRSYEQYF